This T cell receptor beta chain derives from a study of T cell repertoires in cytomegalovirus infection. Overall study context: CMV infection and matching HLA type were both indicated by public TCR beta signatures.

TCRdb re-called the reads through MiXCR, storing one row per CDR3 protein. Among approximately 250,000 distinct CDR3 sequences listed, about 12% were seen once. Regarding the study as a whole: The cumulative frequency of public TCR beta families identified carriers of CMV plus the relevant HLA. Dominating the ex vivo response were TCR beta clonotypes that were CMV-specific and HLA-C-restricted.

J lost 1 base, V lost 7 bases, and 18 bases had no gene match. The CDR3 is made up of 20 amino acids. Germline V gene sequence: CDR1 MNHNS, CDR2 SASEGT. In this sample, this clonotype turned up many times. Its target is unknown. The V gene is TRBV6-1, the J gene TRBJ2-3; 12 positions match TRBD2. Sequenced input: PBMCs. This TCR was recovered from a human donor in good health (CMV status not recorded). Some clones in this sample may be carry-over from other donors' samples. In nucleotides, the CDR3 is TGTGCCAGCACCCCCCGCGGGACTCGCAGGACTAGCGGGGGCACAGATACGCAGTATTTT. The encoded protein is CASTPRGTRRTSGGTDTQYF.